A selection of T cell receptor beta chains follows, all from one sample in a study of blood T cell repertoires in COVID-19. The method was immunoSEQ multiplex PCR; TCRdb's version includes in-frame clones alone and lacks a portion of them. Of more than 25,000 clones in the sample, 70% to 90% were seen once. Sample: peripheral blood. These receptors came from a man between 60 and 70 years old with active COVID-19. Each CDR3 is given with its conserved first and last residue. A D gene is named only where the DNA matches it firmly.

J gene | V gene | D gene | CDR3 protein
TRBJ2-1 | TRBV2 | . | CASSGTSNEQFF
TRBJ1-1 | TRBV5-1 | TRBD1 | CASSAFGQGPNTEAFF
TRBJ2-2 | TRBV6-5 | . | CASSYYRLNTGELFF
TRBJ2-1 | TRBV19 | TRBD2 | CAISSGGPYNEQFF
TRBJ1-1 | TRBV7-2 | . | CASSLAQGRAEAFF
TRBJ1-1 | TRBV24-1 | . | CATSDLTSEAFF
TRBJ2-1 | TRBV11-1 | TRBD2 | CASSPGGLGENEQFF
TRBJ2-4 | TRBV5-1 | TRBD1 | CASSHGTEHKNIQYF
TRBJ1-2 | TRBV19 | . | CASTPPGGGYGYTF
TRBJ1-1 | TRBV6-6 | . | CASSYGTGYTEAFF
TRBJ2-5 | TRBV7-8 | TRBD1 | CASDRGDGLQETQYF
TRBJ2-5 | TRBV28 | TRBD1 | CASSDRGETQYF
TRBJ2-5 | TRBV2 | . | CASSEARGRRTQETQYF
TRBJ1-2 | TRBV2 | . | CASSESGVPGIGYTF
TRBJ1-3 | TRBV5-1 | TRBD1 | CASSLRTGGNTIYF
TRBJ2-2 | TRBV3-1/TRBV3-2 | TRBD2 | CASSQAGGRTGELFF
TRBJ2-5 | TRBV5-1 | . | CASSLGSLRETQYF
TRBJ2-1 | TRBV27 | TRBD2 | CASSLIFRTSGPSYNEQFF
TRBJ2-7 | TRBV29-1 | . | CSVVTPQIHEQYF
TRBJ2-7 | TRBV9 | TRBD1 | CASSAGTGGYEQYF
TRBJ1-4 | TRBV5-1 | . | CASGVGHLNEKLFF
TRBJ2-7 | TRBV3-1/TRBV3-2 | . | CASSQVEYEQYF
TRBJ2-7 | TRBV6-5 | TRBD2 | CASIPSGGSYEQYF
TRBJ1-4 | TRBV11-2 | TRBD1 | CASSSQQGTNEKLFF
TRBJ2-1 | TRBV11-2 | TRBD2 | CASSFTSGGISSYNEQFF
TRBJ1-2 | TRBV29-1 | . | CSVSPTGYPYGYTF
TRBJ2-7 | TRBV5-1 | TRBD2 | CASSLASGVQTYEQYF
TRBJ2-1 | TRBV10-2 | . | CASSPQDNEQFF
TRBJ2-2 | TRBV28 | . | CACSRRAVRELFF
TRBJ1-2 | TRBV4-2 | . | CASSPSRGKGDYTF
TRBJ1-2 | TRBV27 | . | CASRAVGEYGYTF
TRBJ1-2 | TRBV20-1 | . | CSARHSYGYTF
TRBJ2-1 | TRBV19 | TRBD2 | CASSIRGGRANEQFF
TRBJ1-3 | TRBV19 | TRBD1 | CASSGQGRRNTIYF
TRBJ2-5 | TRBV18 | TRBD2 | CASSPALAGRKTQYF
TRBJ1-6 | TRBV7-9 | TRBD1 | CASSRLGQGNSPLHF
TRBJ2-5 | TRBV19 | . | CASSSTRGSQETQYF
TRBJ2-1 | TRBV7-2 | TRBD2 | CASSSKTSGRRNEQFF
TRBJ2-1 | TRBV11-3 | TRBD2 | CASKGGSYNEQFF
TRBJ2-5 | TRBV5-1 | . | CASRATIQETQYF
TRBJ2-1 | TRBV10-3 | . | CAISESGSSYNEQFF
TRBJ2-7 | TRBV14 | TRBD1 | CASSRLGGTGSNEQYF
TRBJ2-3 | TRBV6-4 | TRBD2 | CASSAGLVGDTQYF
TRBJ2-4 | TRBV11-2 | . | CASSSRGGTGFIAKNIQYF
TRBJ2-2 | TRBV24-1 | . | CATSDLRGRTGELFF
TRBJ1-1 | TRBV25-1 | TRBD1 | CASSERQGALTEAFF
TRBJ1-1 | TRBV6-5 | TRBD1 | CASSSVQGLTEAFF
TRBJ1-1 | TRBV10-3 | . | CAISAGTEAFF
TRBJ2-2 | TRBV5-1 | TRBD2 | CASSLVAGNTGELFF
TRBJ1-2 | TRBV6-5 | TRBD1 | CASSPARDRGPSYTF
TRBJ2-1 | TRBV10-1 | TRBD2 | CASSESRGLAGYNEQFF
TRBJ1-6 | TRBV7-3 | . | CASSLADRGSPLHF
TRBJ2-1 | TRBV19 | TRBD2 | CASKEGTSAYNEQFF
TRBJ2-2 | TRBV9 | TRBD2 | CASSGFIAGVGTGELFF
TRBJ2-3 | TRBV5-1 | . | CASSAPFRSGTSPNADTQYF
TRBJ2-3 | TRBV7-7 | . | CASSLLGAGDTQYF
TRBJ2-7 | TRBV3-1/TRBV3-2 | TRBD1 | CASRGRGQGDEQYF
TRBJ1-2 | TRBV5-8 | TRBD1 | CASSRRDRGRNYGYTF
TRBJ1-1 | TRBV18 | TRBD1 | CASSEGQGGTEAFF
TRBJ1-5 | TRBV7-2 | TRBD1 | CASSLGQRYQPQHF